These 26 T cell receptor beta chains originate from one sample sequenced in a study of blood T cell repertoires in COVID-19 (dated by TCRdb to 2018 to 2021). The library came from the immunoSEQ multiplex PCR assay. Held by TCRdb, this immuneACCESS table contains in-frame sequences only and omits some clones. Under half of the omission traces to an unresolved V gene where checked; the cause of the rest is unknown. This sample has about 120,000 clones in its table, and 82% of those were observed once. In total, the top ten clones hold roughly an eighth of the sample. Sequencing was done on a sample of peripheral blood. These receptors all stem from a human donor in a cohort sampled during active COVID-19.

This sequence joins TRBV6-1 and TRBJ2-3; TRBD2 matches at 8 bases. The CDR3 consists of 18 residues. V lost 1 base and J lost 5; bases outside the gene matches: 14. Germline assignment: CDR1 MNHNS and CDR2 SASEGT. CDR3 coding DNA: TGTGCCAGCAGTGAAGTCCGATCGGGGGGGCCGCGAGTAGATACGCAGTATTTT. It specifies CASSEVRSGGPRVDTQYF.

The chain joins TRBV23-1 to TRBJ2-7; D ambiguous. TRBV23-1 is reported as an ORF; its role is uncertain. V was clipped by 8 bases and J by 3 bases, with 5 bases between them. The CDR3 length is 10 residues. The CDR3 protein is CASSLYEQYF. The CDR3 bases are TGCGCCAGCTCACTCTACGAGCAGTACTTC.

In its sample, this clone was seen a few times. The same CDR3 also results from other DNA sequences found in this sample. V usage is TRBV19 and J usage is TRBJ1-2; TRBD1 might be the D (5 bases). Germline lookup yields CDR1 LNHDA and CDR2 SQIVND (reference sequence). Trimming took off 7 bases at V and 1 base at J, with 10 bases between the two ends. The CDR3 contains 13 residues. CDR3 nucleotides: TGTGCCAGTATTGGCAGGGATAACTATGGCTACACCTTC. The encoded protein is CASIGRDNYGYTF.

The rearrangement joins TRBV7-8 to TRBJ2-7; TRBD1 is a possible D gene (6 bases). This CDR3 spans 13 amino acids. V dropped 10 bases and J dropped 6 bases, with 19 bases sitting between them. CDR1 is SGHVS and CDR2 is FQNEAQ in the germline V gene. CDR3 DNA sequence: TGTGCCACCCGACAGGCCGGGGCCCCCGAGCAGTACTTC. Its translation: CATRQAGAPEQYF.

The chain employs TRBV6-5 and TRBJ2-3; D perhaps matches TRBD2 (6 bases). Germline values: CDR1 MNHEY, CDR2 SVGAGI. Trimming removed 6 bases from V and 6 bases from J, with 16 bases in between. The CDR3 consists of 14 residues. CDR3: CASSPRLGEDTQYF. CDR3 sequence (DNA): TGTGCCAGCAGCCCGAGACTAGGTGAGGATACGCAGTATTTT.

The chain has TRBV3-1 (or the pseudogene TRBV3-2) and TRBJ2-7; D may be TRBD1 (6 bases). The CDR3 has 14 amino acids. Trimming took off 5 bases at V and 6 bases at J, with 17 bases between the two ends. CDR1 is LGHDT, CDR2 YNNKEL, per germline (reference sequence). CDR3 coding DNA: TGTGCCAGCAGCTTTGGACAGCCTACAACCGAGCAGTACTTC. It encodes CASSFGQPTTEQYF.

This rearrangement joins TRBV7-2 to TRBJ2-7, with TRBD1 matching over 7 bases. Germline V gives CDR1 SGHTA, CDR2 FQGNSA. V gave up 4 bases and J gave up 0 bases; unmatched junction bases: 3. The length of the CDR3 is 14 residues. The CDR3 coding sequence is TGTGCCAGCAGCTCTCGACAGGGCTCCTACGAGCAGTACTTC. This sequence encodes CASSSRQGSYEQYF.

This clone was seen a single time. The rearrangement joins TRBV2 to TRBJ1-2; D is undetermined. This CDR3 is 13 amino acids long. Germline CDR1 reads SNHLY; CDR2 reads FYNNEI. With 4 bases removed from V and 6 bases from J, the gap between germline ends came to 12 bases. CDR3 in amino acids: CASSGDTPDGYTF. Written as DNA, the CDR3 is TGTGCCAGCAGTGGAGACACCCCGGATGGCTACACCTTC.

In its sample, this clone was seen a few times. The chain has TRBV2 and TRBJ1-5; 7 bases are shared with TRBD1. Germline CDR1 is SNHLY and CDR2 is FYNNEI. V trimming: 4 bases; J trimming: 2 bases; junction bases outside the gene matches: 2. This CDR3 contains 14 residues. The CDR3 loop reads CASSGQGGNQPQHF. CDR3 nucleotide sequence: TGTGCCAGCAGTGGACAGGGTGGCAATCAGCCCCAGCATTTT. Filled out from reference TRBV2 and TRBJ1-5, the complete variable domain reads EPEVTQTPSHQVTQMGQEVILRCVPISNHLYFYWYRQILGQKVEFLVSFYNNEISEKSEIFDDQFSVERPDGSNFTLKIRSTKLEDSAMYFCASSGQGGNQPQHFGDGTRLSIL.

CDR3 loop: CASSQGGDQPQHF. CDR3 DNA sequence: TGCGCCAGCAGCCAAGGGGGGGATCAGCCCCAGCATTTT. The chain carries TRBV4-3 and TRBJ1-5; possible D gene TRBD1, 5 bases. Trimming took 1 base from V and 5 from J, leaving 6 bases between them. CDR3 length: 13 amino acids. Germline-derived CDR1 and CDR2 are LGHNA and YSLEER.

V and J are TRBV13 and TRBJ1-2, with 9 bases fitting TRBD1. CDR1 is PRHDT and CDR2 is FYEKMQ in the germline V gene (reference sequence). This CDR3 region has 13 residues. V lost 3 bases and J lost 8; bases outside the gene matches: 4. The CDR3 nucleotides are TGTGCCAGCAGCTTTGACAGGGGGGAAGGCTACACCTTC. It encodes CASSFDRGEGYTF.

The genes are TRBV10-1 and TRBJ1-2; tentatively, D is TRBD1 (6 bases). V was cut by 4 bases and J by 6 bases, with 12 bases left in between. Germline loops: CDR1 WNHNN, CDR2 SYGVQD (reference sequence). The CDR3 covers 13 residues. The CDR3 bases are TGCGCCAGCAGTGCCTCAGGGGCCCATGGCTACACCTTC. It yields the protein CASSASGAHGYTF.

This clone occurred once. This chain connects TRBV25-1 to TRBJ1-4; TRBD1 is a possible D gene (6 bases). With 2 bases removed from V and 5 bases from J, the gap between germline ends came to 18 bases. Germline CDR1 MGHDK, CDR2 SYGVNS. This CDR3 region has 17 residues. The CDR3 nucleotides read TGTGCCAGCAGTGAAACAGGGATCAGGATAGGGAATGAAAAACTGTTTTTT. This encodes CASSETGIRIGNEKLFF.

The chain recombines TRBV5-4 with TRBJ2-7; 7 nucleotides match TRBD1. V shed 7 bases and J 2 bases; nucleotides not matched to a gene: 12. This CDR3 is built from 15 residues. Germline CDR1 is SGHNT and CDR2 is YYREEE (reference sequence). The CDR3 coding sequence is TGTGCCAGCCGTCCCACAGGGGCCTTGGCCTACGAGCAGTACTTC. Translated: CASRPTGALAYEQYF.

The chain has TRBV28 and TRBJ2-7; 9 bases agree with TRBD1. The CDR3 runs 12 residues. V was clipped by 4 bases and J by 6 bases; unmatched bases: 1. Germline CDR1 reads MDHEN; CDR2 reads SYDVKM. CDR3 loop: CASSWTGAEQYF. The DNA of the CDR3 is TGTGCCAGCAGTTGGACAGGGGCCGAGCAGTACTTC. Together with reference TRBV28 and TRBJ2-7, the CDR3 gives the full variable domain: DVKVTQSSRYLVKRTGEKVFLECVQDMDHENMFWYRQDPGLGLRLIYFSYDVKMKEKGDIPEGYSVSREKKERFSLILESASTNQTSMYLCASSWTGAEQYFGPGTRLTVT.

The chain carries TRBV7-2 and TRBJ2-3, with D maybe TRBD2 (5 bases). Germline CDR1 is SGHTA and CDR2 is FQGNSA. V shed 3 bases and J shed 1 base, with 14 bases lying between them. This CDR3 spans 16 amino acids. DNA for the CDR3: TGTGCCAGCAGCTTCGGACTGGGTCTAGGCACAGATACGCAGTATTTT. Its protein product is CASSFGLGLGTDTQYF.

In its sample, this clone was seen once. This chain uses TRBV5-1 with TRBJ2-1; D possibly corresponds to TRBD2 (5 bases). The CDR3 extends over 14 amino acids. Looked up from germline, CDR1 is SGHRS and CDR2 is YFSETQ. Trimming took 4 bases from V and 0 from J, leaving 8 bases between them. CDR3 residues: CASSVASSYNEQFF. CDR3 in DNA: TGCGCCAGCAGCGTAGCGAGCTCCTACAATGAGCAGTTCTTC.

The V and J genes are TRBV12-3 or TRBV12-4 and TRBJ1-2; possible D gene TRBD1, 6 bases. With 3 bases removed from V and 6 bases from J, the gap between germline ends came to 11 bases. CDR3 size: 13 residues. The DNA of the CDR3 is TGTGCCAGCAGTTTCCCCGGACAGCATGGCTACACCTTC. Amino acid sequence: CASSFPGQHGYTF.

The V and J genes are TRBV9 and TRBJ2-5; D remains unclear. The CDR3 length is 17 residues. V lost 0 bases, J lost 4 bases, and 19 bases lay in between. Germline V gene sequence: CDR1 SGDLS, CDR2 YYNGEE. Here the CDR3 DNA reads TGTGCCAGCAGCGTAGGAAATGTGGGCCTGATGGGAGAGACCCAGTACTTC. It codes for CASSVGNVGLMGETQYF.

The CDR3 region has the DNA TGTGCCAGCAGAATTAAAGCTGAAAAACTGTTTTTT. Translation gives CASRIKAEKLFF. V is TRBV6-6 and J is TRBJ1-4; D is uncertain. Trimming pared 6 bases from V and 7 bases from J, leaving 9 bases between. Germline CDR1 MNHNY, CDR2 SVGAGI (reference sequence). This CDR3 spans 12 amino acids.

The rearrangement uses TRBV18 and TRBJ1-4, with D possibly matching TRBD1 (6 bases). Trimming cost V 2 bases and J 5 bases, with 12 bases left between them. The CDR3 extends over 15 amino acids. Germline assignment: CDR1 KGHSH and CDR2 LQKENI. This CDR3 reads CASSPRAGVNEKLFF. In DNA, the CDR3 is TGTGCCAGCTCACCAAGGGCAGGGGTGAATGAAAAACTGTTTTTT.

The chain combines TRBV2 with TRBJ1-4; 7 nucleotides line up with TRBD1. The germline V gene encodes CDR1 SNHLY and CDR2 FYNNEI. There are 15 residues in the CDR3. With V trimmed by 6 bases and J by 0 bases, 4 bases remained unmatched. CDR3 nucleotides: TGTGCCAGCAGCCAACAGGGGACAACTAATGAAAAACTGTTTTTT. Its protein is CASSQQGTTNEKLFF.

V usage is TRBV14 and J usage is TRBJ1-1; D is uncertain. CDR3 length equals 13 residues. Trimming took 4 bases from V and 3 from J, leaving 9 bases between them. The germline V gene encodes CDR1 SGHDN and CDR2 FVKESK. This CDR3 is CASSPYTHTEAFF. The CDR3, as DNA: TGTGCCAGCAGCCCGTACACCCACACTGAAGCTTTCTTT. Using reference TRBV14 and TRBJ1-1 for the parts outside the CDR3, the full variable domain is EAGVTQFPSHSVIEKGQTVTLRCDPISGHDNLYWYRRVMGKEIKFLLHFVKESKQDESGMPNNRFLAERTGGTYSTLKVQPAELEDSGVYFCASSPYTHTEAFFGQGTRLTVV.

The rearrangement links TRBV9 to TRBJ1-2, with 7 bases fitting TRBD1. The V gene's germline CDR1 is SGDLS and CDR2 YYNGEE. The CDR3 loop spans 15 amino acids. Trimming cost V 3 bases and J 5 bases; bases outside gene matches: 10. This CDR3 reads CASSGGTVRAYGYTF. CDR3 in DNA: TGTGCCAGCAGCGGAGGGACAGTCCGGGCATATGGCTACACCTTC.

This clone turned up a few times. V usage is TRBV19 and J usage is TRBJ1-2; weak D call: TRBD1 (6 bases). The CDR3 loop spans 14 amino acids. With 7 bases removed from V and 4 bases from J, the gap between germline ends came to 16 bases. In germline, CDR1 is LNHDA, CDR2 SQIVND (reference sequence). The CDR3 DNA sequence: TGTGCCAGTACCTCCCACAGGGCTGGCTATGGCTACACCTTC. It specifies CASTSHRAGYGYTF.

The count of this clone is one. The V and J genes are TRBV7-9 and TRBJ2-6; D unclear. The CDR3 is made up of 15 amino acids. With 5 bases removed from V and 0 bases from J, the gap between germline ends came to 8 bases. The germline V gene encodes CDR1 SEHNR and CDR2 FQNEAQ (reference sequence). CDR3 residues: CASSPQFSGANVLTF. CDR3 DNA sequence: TGTGCCAGCAGCCCACAGTTCTCTGGGGCCAACGTCCTGACTTTC.